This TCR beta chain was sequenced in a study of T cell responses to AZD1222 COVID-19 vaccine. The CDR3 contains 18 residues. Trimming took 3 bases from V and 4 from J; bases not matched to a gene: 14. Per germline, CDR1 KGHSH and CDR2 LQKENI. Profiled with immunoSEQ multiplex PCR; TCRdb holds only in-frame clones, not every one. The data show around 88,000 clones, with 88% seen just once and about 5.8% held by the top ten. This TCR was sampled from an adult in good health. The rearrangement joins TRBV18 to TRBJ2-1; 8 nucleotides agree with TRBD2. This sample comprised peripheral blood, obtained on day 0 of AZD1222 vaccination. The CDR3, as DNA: TGTGCCAGCTCACCTTATGTTCAGCGGGAGTTAACTTACAATGAGCAGTTCTTC. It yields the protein CASSPYVQRELTYNEQFF.